These T cell receptor beta chains were read from a single sample in a study of blood T cell repertoires in COVID-19. Clones were sequenced by immunoSEQ multiplex PCR, and TCRdb holds only the in-frame ones, with some missing. The top ten hold under 6.5% of the sample, which has a few hundred thousand clones, roughly 87% seen once. Sequenced: PBMCs or T cells enriched from blood (not recorded which). These receptors all stem from a woman in her thirties who had recovered from COVID-19. The conserved cysteine and the conserved F or W are not part of the CDR3 here.

>TRBV6-1
ASSAYRGLQQETQY
>TRBV7-9
ASSLSTGAYGYT
>TRBV9
ASSDSTGLDTEAF
>TRBV30
AWARGLNYGYT
>TRBV15
ATSRPSGGDRTEAF
>TRBV2
ASSEGEEWGYT
>TRBV7-2
ASSDPGSTDTQY
>TRBV5-4
ASSFGTGAVEQF
>TRBV7-8
ASSLAVSGMGNQPQH
>TRBV27
ASSQTGTTYGYT
>TRBV18
ASSPNVPKSGGEQY
>TRBV19
ASSRTGDSYEQY
>TRBV18
ASSLSPGLDYEQY
>TRBV24-1
ATSDAGANQPQH
>TRBV18
ASSPAPTDYYGYT
>TRBV5-4
ASSVWGRDTGELF
>TRBV2
ATETGVTNTEAF
>TRBV5-4
ASSFPTGKGYT
>TRBV11-2
ASSPDRPNYGYT
>TRBV30
AWSVRDRGLNEQF
>TRBV6-5
ASSKRPGLRDGYT
>TRBV6-5
ASTRDRGPYGYT
>TRBV11-2
ASNTDRINYGYT
>TRBV19
ASQGQGGILDIQY
>TRBV19
ASTVTGRNQPQH
>TRBV9
ASSGGPRNEKLF
>TRBV6-2/TRBV6-3
ASSSLSYEQY
>TRBV15
ATSYQTSGGQETQY
>TRBV7-8
ASSFTPGTGRYFGMGEQY
>TRBV30
AWSPPGAATEAF
>TRBV19
ASSRVTGPSGYEQY
>TRBV29-1
SATPGLGVSEQF
>TRBV5-1
ASSWSGGGPDTQY
>TRBV30
ASPGFRPGELF
>TRBV11-3
ASSPGGNSPLH
>TRBV6-5
ASSHSLRAF
>TRBV18
ASSVTGNYNSPLH
>TRBV6-1
ASSEAARAYRETQY
>TRBV6-5
ASSHSVEETQY
>TRBV10-2
ASSVVGRVSYNEQF
>TRBV5-6
ASSLIGALGHNQETQY
>TRBV18
ASSPMGSEAF
>TRBV9
ASSGGLAGGQETQY
>TRBV20-1
SARQIYEQY
>TRBV7-8
ASTGQFTDTQY
>TRBV9
ASSALDRVNSPLH
>TRBV30
AWSPKGMANEKLF
>TRBV6-5
ASSRGGPEAF